A selection of T cell receptor beta chains follows, all from one sample in a study of T cells after yellow fever vaccination. TCRdb redid the calling of the 5' RACE reads with MiXCR, one entry per CDR3 protein. This repertoire shows 180,000 or so distinct CDR3 sequences, more than 9.5% found once; its top ten account for 36%. The material sequenced was CD8+ T cells sorted from PBMCs, taken 15 days after the yellow fever booster vaccination. Receptor source: a man younger than 35 who received the YFV17D yellow fever vaccine. Both conserved end residues are part of each CDR3. D genes are given only for firm matches. Clone size, where shown, is once, few, many, or a class for clones that have expanded.

v_gene	abundance	j_gene	d_gene	CDR3nt	CDR3aa
TRBV2	NA	TRBJ1-6	NA	TGTGCCAGCAGTGGCCCCCAGAGGTCTTCACCCCTCCACTTT	CASSGPQRSSPLHF
TRBV12-5	NA	TRBJ2-3	NA	TGTGCTAGTGGTTTGGATATAGATACGCAGTATTTT	CASGLDIDTQYF
TRBV9	NA	TRBJ1-4	NA	TGTGCCAGCAGCGACCCCAGGGGCTCGGGGGATGAAAAACTGTTTTTT	CASSDPRGSGDEKLFF
TRBV28	NA	TRBJ1-5	NA	TGTGCCAGCAGTTTGACGCGCCATCAGCCCCAGCATTTT	CASSLTRHQPQHF
TRBV4-3	few	TRBJ2-6	NA	TGCGCCAGCAGCCAACGAGTGTCTAGGTCTATGGAATCTGGGGCCAACGTCCTGACTTTC	CASSQRVSRSMESGANVLTF
TRBV12-3/TRBV12-4	few	TRBJ1-1	NA	TGTGCCAGCAGTTTAGTAGTAGGGGTGAACACTGAAGCTTTCTTT	CASSLVVGVNTEAFF
TRBV27	many	TRBJ2-7	NA	TGTGCCAGCAGTCCGGGGACGGCTTACGAGCAGTACTTC	CASSPGTAYEQYF
TRBV25-1	few	TRBJ1-2	TRBD1	TGTGCCAGCAGTAAGGGACAGATTAACTATGGCTACACCTTC	CASSKGQINYGYTF
TRBV29-1	few	TRBJ1-3	NA	TGCAGCGTGGCACACTCTGGAAACACCATATATTTT	CSVAHSGNTIYF
TRBV9	NA	TRBJ2-7	NA	TGTGCCAGCAGCCCCCGGGAGAGAAACTACGAGCAGTACTTC	CASSPRERNYEQYF
TRBV6-5	few	TRBJ2-7	NA	TGTGCCAGCAGGGGGACCGGCTGGGAGCAGTACTTC	CASRGTGWEQYF
TRBV4-2	many	TRBJ1-1	NA	TGTGCCAGCAGCCAGGGGGCGAACACTGAAGCTTTCTTT	CASSQGANTEAFF
TRBV5-1	NA	TRBJ1-6	TRBD1	TGCGCCAGCAGCTCCTCCTCGGGACAGATTAATTCACCCCTCCACTTT	CASSSSSGQINSPLHF
TRBV5-4	few	TRBJ1-1	TRBD1	TGTGCCAGCAGCTTCCGGGACAGGGAGAACACTGAAGCTTTCTTT	CASSFRDRENTEAFF
TRBV28	NA	TRBJ2-3	TRBD2	TGTGCCAGCAGTTTATATTATGGGGGGGGATTTAGCACAGATACGCAGTATTTT	CASSLYYGGGFSTDTQYF
TRBV23-1	NA	TRBJ2-1	NA	TGCGCCAGGAATTTGAGCAATGAGCAGTTCTTC	CARNLSNEQFF
TRBV10-3	NA	TRBJ2-3	TRBD1	TGTGCCATCAGTGAGCGCCTCGGCGGGACAGGGGAGGCCGCAGATACGCAGTATTTT	CAISERLGGTGEAADTQYF
TRBV4-1	many	TRBJ2-3	NA	TGCGCCAGCAGCCAAGATCTGGGGGCAGATACGCAGTATTTT	CASSQDLGADTQYF
TRBV7-9	few	TRBJ2-2	NA	TGTGCCAGCAGCTTGTTTGAATTGTCCGGGGAGCTGTTTTTT	CASSLFELSGELFF
TRBV12-3/TRBV12-4	NA	TRBJ2-5	NA	TGTGCCAGCAGTTGGTTCGGCATGCGAGAGACCCAGTACTTC	CASSWFGMRETQYF
TRBV11-1	NA	TRBJ2-7	TRBD1	TGTGCCAGCAGCTGCCCCGGGACAGGGTGCGAGCAGTACTTC	CASSCPGTGCEQYF
TRBV18	few	TRBJ2-7	NA	TGTGCCAGCTCTATGCAGGGGTCACCCTACGAGCAGTACTTC	CASSMQGSPYEQYF
TRBV4-1	few	TRBJ2-7	NA	TGCGCCAGCAGCCAAGAAAGGGGGACCCATGCCGAGCAGTACTTC	CASSQERGTHAEQYF
TRBV28	few	TRBJ2-1	TRBD2	TGTGCCAGCAGACCCGGCCTAGCGGGGCGGGATGAGCAGTTCTTC	CASRPGLAGRDEQFF
TRBV18	NA	TRBJ2-4	NA	TGTGCCAGCTCACCAATCGATAGAACCAAAAACATTCAGTACTTC	CASSPIDRTKNIQYF
TRBV7-9	few	TRBJ2-1	TRBD2	TGTGCCAGCAGCCAGACTACCAGGGGACTAGCCCACAATGAGCAGTTCTTC	CASSQTTRGLAHNEQFF
TRBV12-3/TRBV12-4	few	TRBJ2-4	NA	TGTGCCAGCAGTTTTTTACCCTCCCTAGCCAAAAACATTCAGTACTTC	CASSFLPSLAKNIQYF
TRBV11-2	NA	TRBJ2-7	TRBD2	TGTGCCAGCAGCTTAGGACTAGCGGGTTCCTACGAGCAGTACTTC	CASSLGLAGSYEQYF
TRBV30	many	TRBJ2-3	NA	TGTGCCTGGAGAGGGGGTGTTGAGCGAGCTAGCACAGATACGCAGTATTTT	CAWRGGVERASTDTQYF
TRBV4-1	NA	TRBJ2-3	NA	TGCGCCAGCAGCCAAGAGGCAGGACAAAGGGCAGATACGCAGTATTTT	CASSQEAGQRADTQYF
TRBV10-2	few	TRBJ2-3	NA	TGCGCCAGCCTGTGGCGGCATACGCAGTATTTT	CASLWRHTQYF
TRBV6-2/TRBV6-3	NA	TRBJ2-3	NA	TGTGCCAGCAGTTTGGGGGACGCAGATACGCAGTATTTT	CASSLGDADTQYF
TRBV4-3	NA	TRBJ2-5	NA	TGCGCCAGCAGCCAAGATCGGGTGGGGATGGAGACCCAGTACTTC	CASSQDRVGMETQYF
TRBV7-8	many	TRBJ2-7	TRBD2	TGTGCCAGCAGCCCTCGGGGGGGAAACCTCTATCCGGCGGAGCAGTACTTC	CASSPRGGNLYPAEQYF
TRBV6-2/TRBV6-3	few	TRBJ2-1	TRBD1	TGTGCCAGCACAGGGGGCGGTTGGAATGAGCAGTTCTTC	CASTGGGWNEQFF
TRBV7-6	NA	TRBJ1-1	NA	TGTGCCAGCAGCGCGACAGATATGAACACTGAAGCTTTCTTT	CASSATDMNTEAFF